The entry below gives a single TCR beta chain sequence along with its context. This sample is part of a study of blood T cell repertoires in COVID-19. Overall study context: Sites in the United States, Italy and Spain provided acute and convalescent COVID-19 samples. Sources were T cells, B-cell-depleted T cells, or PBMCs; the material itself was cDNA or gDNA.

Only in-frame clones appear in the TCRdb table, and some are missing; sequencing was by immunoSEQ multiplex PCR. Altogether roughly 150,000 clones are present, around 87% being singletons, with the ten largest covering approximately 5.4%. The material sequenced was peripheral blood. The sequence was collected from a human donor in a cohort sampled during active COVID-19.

The CDR3 DNA sequence: TGTGCCTGGAGTGTCCCCGGGACAGGGGGGTCCTACGAGCAGTACTTC. Translating it yields CAWSVPGTGGSYEQYF. This chain connects TRBV30 to TRBJ2-7, with 11 bases matching TRBD1. Germline CDR1 GTSNPN, CDR2 SVGIG (reference sequence). The CDR3 consists of 16 residues. Trimming took 0 bases from V and 1 from J; bases not matched to a gene: 5. The full variable domain, its missing parts supplied by reference TRBV30 and TRBJ2-7, is SQTIHQWPATLVQPVGSPLSLECTVEGTSNPNLYWYRQAAGRGLQLLFYSVGIGQISSEVPQNLSASRPQDRQFILSSKKLLLSDSGFYLCAWSVPGTGGSYEQYFGPGTRLTVT.